A single TCR beta chain is shown here with its context. The data were obtained in a study of blood T cell repertoires in COVID-19. Looking at the study overall: Spain, Italy and the United States supplied samples that represented acute and convalescent COVID-19. Nucleic acid was either cDNA or gDNA, and it came from T cells, B-cell-depleted T cells, or PBMCs.

As processed by the authors: Reference gene primer amplification gave estimated nucleated cell counts. The assay was immunoSEQ multiplex PCR, and TCRdb's table has in-frame clones only and misses some. V, J and clone size reflect that table, while D and trimming were determined from the DNA. There are approximately 70,000 clones in the sample; 75% to 95% occur only once, and around 13% lies in the top ten. Germline CDR1 reads SGHTA; CDR2 reads FQGTGA. Trimming removed 3 bases from V and 2 bases from J, with 12 bases in between. The CDR3 is 15 amino acids. The source of this sequence is a human donor with active COVID-19. The donor label of this sample is uncertain. The chain links TRBV7-3 to TRBJ2-3, with D possibly TRBD2 on 6 matching bases. Sequenced material: peripheral blood. CDR3 DNA sequence: TGTGCCAGCAGCTTTAATAGCGGAAACACAGATACGCAGTATTTT. As protein: CASSFNSGNTDTQYF.